This T cell receptor (beta chain) was identified in a study of cytomegalovirus exposure and HLA in healthy donors. Among the 90 to 150 subjects of the validation cohort, separate from the approximately 700-subject first cohort, were the donors. The germline V gene has CDR1 GTSNPN and CDR2 SVGIG (reference sequence). The J segment lost 7 bases and the V segment lost 1 base, leaving 8 bases of the junction unmatched. The CDR3 extends over 14 amino acids. Sequencing used immunoSEQ multiplex PCR; TCRdb keeps in-frame clones, though not all of them. The sample lists roughly 65,000 clones, 91% occurring once.

The origin of this receptor is a young man in good health and CMV-seronegative. Sequences were obtained from PBMCs. The chain employs TRBV30 and TRBJ1-1; 8 nucleotides match TRBD1. The CDR3 nucleotides are TGTGCCTGGAGTGCAGACAGGGGCCTAGGTGAAGCTTTCTTT. It encodes CAWSADRGLGEAFF.